Following are 11 T cell receptor beta chains from one sample sequenced in a study of PD-1 blockade in classical Hodgkin lymphoma. Measured with immunoSEQ multiplex PCR; TCRdb has only the in-frame clones, and not every one. The sample has around 23,000 clones, around 83% seen once. Every patient relapsed after autologous stem cell transplantation, and brentuximab vedotin exposure varied. Purification of CD4+ T cells from thawed PBMCs was achieved by magnetic negative selection. This specimen was CD4+ T cells from blood, taken at baseline. These receptors all come from a human donor with classical Hodgkin lymphoma.

V usage is TRBV11-2 and J usage is TRBJ2-1; TRBD2 matches 9 bases. The J segment lost 5 bases and the V segment lost 5 bases, leaving 7 bases of the junction unmatched. The CDR3 is 15 residues long. Germline CDR1 reads SGHAT; CDR2 reads FQNNGV. In DNA form, the CDR3 reads TGTGCCAGCAGCCCGAGACTAGCGGCTCACAATGAGCAGTTCTTC. Translating gives CASSPRLAAHNEQFF.

The chain is built from TRBV9 and TRBJ2-5; D tentatively fits TRBD1 or TRBD2 (6 bases each). CDR1 and CDR2 from the germline V gene are SGDLS and YYNGEE. The V and J ends lost 2 bases and 5 bases respectively, with 28 bases between them. The CDR3 has 19 residues. CDR3 in amino acids: CASSVRGRLNSGDTETQYF. As DNA, the CDR3 is TGTGCCAGCAGCGTTCGGGGGCGGCTGAATAGCGGAGATACGGAGACCCAGTACTTC. The variable domain in full, with the rest retrieved from reference TRBV9 and TRBJ2-5, is DSGVTQTPKHLITATGQRVTLRCSPRSGDLSVYWYQQSLDQGLQFLIQYYNGEERAKGNILERFSAQQFPDLHSELNLSSLELGDSALYFCASSVRGRLNSGDTETQYFGPGTRLLVL.

The chain has TRBV28 and TRBJ2-7; D is undetermined. Germline values: CDR1 MDHEN, CDR2 SYDVKM. Trimming took 6 bases from V and 0 from J, leaving 3 bases between them. The CDR3 consists of 11 residues. The chain's CDR3 is CASRGSYEQYF. Written as DNA, the CDR3 is TGTGCCAGCAGGGGCTCCTACGAGCAGTACTTC.

The chain is built from TRBV2 and TRBJ1-4, with 8 positions matching TRBD1. Germline CDR1 SNHLY, CDR2 FYNNEI. The CDR3 consists of 18 residues. V was clipped by 1 base and J by 3 bases; unmatched bases: 10. CDR3 bases: TGTGCCAGCAGTGAAGGAGGGGCAGGGGGCGCGCCTAATGAAAAACTGTTTTTT. Translated: CASSEGGAGGAPNEKLFF.

This sequence joins TRBV2 and TRBJ1-4, with 10 bases identical to TRBD1. The V gene end was trimmed by 5 bases and the J gene end by 8 bases; junction bases not matched to a gene: 5. This CDR3 contains 14 residues. Looked up from germline, CDR1 is SNHLY and CDR2 is FYNNEI. The DNA for the CDR3 is TGTGCCAGCAGTCCGACAGGGGGCGAGGAAAAACTGTTTTTT. Amino acid sequence: CASSPTGGEEKLFF.

This clone was recorded once. The rearrangement joins TRBV5-4 to TRBJ2-7; TRBD2 might be the D (6 bases). CDR3 length equals 15 residues. The V end lost 2 bases, the J end lost 4 bases, and 16 bases lay between the germline ends. Germline CDR1 is SGHNT and CDR2 is YYREEE (reference sequence). The CDR3 coding sequence is TGTGCCAGCAGCTTAGGAGGGCCGACCCATTACGAGCAGTACTTC. This encodes CASSLGGPTHYEQYF.

This sequence joins TRBV10-3 and TRBJ2-2; D possibly corresponds to TRBD2 (6 bases). This CDR3 is 14 amino acids long. Per the germline V gene, CDR1 is ENHRY and CDR2 is SYGVKD. V gave up 10 bases and J gave up 0 bases, with 12 bases separating them. For the CDR3, the DNA is TGTGCCACGGGGACTGACGCGAACACCGGGGAGCTGTTTTTT. Its protein is CATGTDANTGELFF.

V gene TRBV10-3 combines with J gene TRBJ2-1; D might be TRBD2 (7 bases). This CDR3 spans 15 amino acids. Germline-derived CDR1 and CDR2 are ENHRY and SYGVKD. V lost 4 bases and J 7 bases, leaving 17 bases between the germline ends. CDR3: CAISGRGGEENEQFF. CDR3 sequence (DNA): TGTGCCATCAGTGGAAGGGGGGGAGAGGAGAATGAGCAGTTCTTC.

V and J are TRBV6-5 and TRBJ2-7, with D uncertain. Deletions cut 6 bases from V and 4 bases from J, with 10 bases between. The CDR3 totals 12 residues. Germline CDR1 MNHEY, CDR2 SVGAGI. CDR3 DNA: TGTGCCAGCAGCCGGTCCGTATACGAGCAGTACTTC. The encoded protein is CASSRSVYEQYF.

The chain recombines TRBV6-5 with TRBJ1-3; a weak D match, TRBD1 (5 bases). V lost 6 bases and J 2 bases, leaving 11 bases between the germline ends. The germline gives CDR1 MNHEY, CDR2 SVGAGI. The CDR3 spans 14 residues. Here the CDR3 reads CASRLDRTGNTIYF. CDR3 coding DNA: TGTGCCAGCAGACTAGACAGAACTGGAAACACCATATATTTT.

This chain connects TRBV30 to TRBJ1-3; weak D call: TRBD1 (6 bases). CDR1 and CDR2 from the germline V gene are GTSNPN and SVGIG (reference sequence). Trimming removed 0 bases from V and 0 bases from J, with 18 bases in between. The CDR3 covers 18 residues. The CDR3 reads CAWSVRRTVRSSGNTIYF. CDR3 coding DNA: TGTGCCTGGAGTGTACGTAGGACAGTTCGGAGCTCTGGAAACACCATATATTTT. The entire variable domain, with the rest obtained from reference TRBV30 and TRBJ1-3, is as follows: SQTIHQWPATLVQPVGSPLSLECTVEGTSNPNLYWYRQAAGRGLQLLFYSVGIGQISSEVPQNLSASRPQDRQFILSSKKLLLSDSGFYLCAWSVRRTVRSSGNTIYFGEGSWLTVV.